This TCR beta chain originates from a study of PD-1 blockade in classical Hodgkin lymphoma (dated by TCRdb to 2018 to 2021). General notes on the study: Nivolumab dosing was 3 mg/kg intravenously every 2 weeks, continuing until either disease progression or unacceptable toxicity. A peripheral blood immune signature of response to PD-1 blockade in classical Hodgkin lymphoma was defined using TCR beta sequencing and CyTOF. The full study reports these points: Trial patients with a complete response had baseline diversity similar to that of newly diagnosed patients, while partial responders and progressors had significantly lower diversity. The study covered only a single clinical trial cohort, and the causes of the repertoire differences, possibly disease activity or prior therapy, were still not defined. Diversity was lower in patients who began nivolumab less than 1 year after ASCT, so these patients were left out of later analyses to avoid confounding by immune reconstitution. A significant rise by C4D1 was seen in CD4+ but not CD8+ TCR diversity (p=0.0027 vs p=0.16), with the rise being most apparent in complete responders (p=0.02). Newly diagnosed patients were reported to have lower baseline TCR diversity than healthy donors, and relapsed/refractory patients were reported to have lower baseline TCR diversity still.

In the case of this clone: Its antigen specificity is not known. No base quality information exists; no much larger clone differs at one position.

There are 14 amino acids in the CDR3, from cysteine to phenylalanine inclusive. The kept DNA is CDR3 alone, 42 bases in frame from the first base. The germline V gene (reference sequence) provides CDR1 GTSNPN and CDR2 SVGIG. The junction carries 11 bases between V and J, which are trimmed by 6 bases and 0 bases respectively. The sample's time point label, in plain terms: cycle 4 day 1 (C4D1), after less than seven weeks of nivolumab. Every trial patient had relapsed following autologous stem cell transplantation, and prior brentuximab vedotin exposure was what differed among cohorts A, B and C. The trial cohort comprised some 60 patients with relapsed/refractory classical Hodgkin lymphoma whose best overall responses were complete response, partial response or progressive disease. Single-agent nivolumab was administered to trial patients in the multi-cohort phase II CheckMate 205 trial. An independent review committee assessed best overall response by applying the 2007 International Working Group response criteria. PBMCs from the trial were collected at three points: immediately before nivolumab initiation (C1D1), and during therapy at cycle 2 day 1 and cycle 4 day 1. Peripheral blood was collected in 8 mL Vacutainer Cell Preparation Tubes, from which PBMCs were isolated by centrifugation and then cryopreserved.

The Qiagen DNeasy kit was used to extract genomic DNA from unsorted PBMCs and from the negatively selected CD4+ and CD8+ fractions. Using primers that anneal to V and J segments, immunoSEQ multiplex PCR amplified the TCR beta CDR3 regions. A synthetic immune receptor repertoire was used to minimize amplification bias, and any remaining bias was removed computationally after sequencing. The source study handled its data this way. Repertoire diversity was quantified as the Shannon entropy index using custom Python scripts. Unsorted, CD4+ and CD8+ repertoires were examined separately, except in combined analyses, for which CD4+ and CD8+ sequences were merged in silico. A clone was considered expanded if an increase in frequency of at least 2-fold after treatment relative to C1D1 was found, and a pseudocount of 0.5 was applied to clones undetected at baseline. Singleton clones were defined as clones with 0 or 1 copy at C1D1, and non-singleton clones were defined as clones with 2 or more copies. Clones expanded in unsorted samples were annotated as CD4+, CD8+ or unknown by matching protein sequences in sorted samples from the same patient. Diversity changes from C1D1 to C4D1 were tested in paired samples using Wilcoxon tests. TCRdb re-hosts the immuneACCESS table, in-frame sequences only. Its copies lack some clones; in the studies checked, an unresolved V gene accounts for under half of them, and the cause for the rest is not known. V, J and clone size were drawn from that table, and D and trimming were deduced from the DNA. This sample gives tens of thousands of clones in total; about 90% of them show up just once. Jointly, the top ten make up over 9% of the sample.

Source: peripheral blood mononuclear cells (PBMCs), taken before the fourth cycle of nivolumab. The V gene is TRBV30 and the J gene is TRBJ1-4, with an unclear D gene assignment. This clonotype was obtained from a human donor with classical Hodgkin lymphoma. The CDR3: CACNQLATNEKLFF. At the DNA level, the sequence is TGTGCCTGCAACCAGCTTGCAACTAATGAAAAACTGTTTTTT.